This TCR beta chain was identified in a study of cytomegalovirus exposure and HLA in healthy donors. Study-level results: While the bulk of TCR sequences proved rare, some public TCRs turned up in many donors. Cytomegalovirus association was listed for 164 TCR beta chains. That first-cohort TCR clusters tended to co-occur in the approximately 110 validation repertoires was found in a later analysis.

Sequencing was performed with immunoSEQ multiplex PCR; in TCRdb, only in-frame clones are kept and a portion is missing. Among over 150,000 clones listed, 84% were seen once. Concerning this clone itself: Its antigen is not known.

This clonotype was sampled from a woman younger than 45 in good health and CMV-seropositive. The source material was PBMCs.

CDR3 residues: CASRLRRSNTEAFF. DNA for the CDR3: TGTGCCAGCCGCCTCCGCCGGTCGAACACTGAAGCTTTCTTT. The chain is built from TRBV27 and TRBJ1-1; D gene uncertain. Germline CDR1 is MNHEY and CDR2 is SMNVEV (reference sequence). The CDR3 is made up of 14 amino acids. V was cut by 8 bases and J by 1 base, with 14 bases left in between.